Below, one T cell receptor (beta chain) is given with its context. No antigen is known for it. This sample is part of a study of T cell responses to AZD1222 COVID-19 vaccine. Points from the study as a whole: The reported proportion of spike-specific TCRs targeting unmutated variant regions was nearly half. Rises in breadth and depth of Spike-specific TCRs came after two AZD1222 doses. Females made up more of the donors, who were largely white British, and clonal diversity may have come out too low.

There are 14 residues in the CDR3. Deletions cut 4 bases from V and 2 bases from J, with 8 bases between. Germline CDR1 is LGHDT and CDR2 is YNNKEL (reference sequence). TCRdb's copy holds only in-frame clones and misses some; the assay was immunoSEQ multiplex PCR. Of about 150,000 clones detected, around 95% appear once; the ten largest clones hold over 0.95%. The chain joins TRBV3-1 (or the pseudogene TRBV3-2) to TRBJ1-4; D not certain. The sequence derives from an adult in good health. The specimen was peripheral blood, collected on day 0 of AZD1222 vaccination. The CDR3 DNA sequence: TGTGCCAGCAGCCCTCAGTATACTAATGAAAAACTGTTTTTT. Translation gives CASSPQYTNEKLFF.